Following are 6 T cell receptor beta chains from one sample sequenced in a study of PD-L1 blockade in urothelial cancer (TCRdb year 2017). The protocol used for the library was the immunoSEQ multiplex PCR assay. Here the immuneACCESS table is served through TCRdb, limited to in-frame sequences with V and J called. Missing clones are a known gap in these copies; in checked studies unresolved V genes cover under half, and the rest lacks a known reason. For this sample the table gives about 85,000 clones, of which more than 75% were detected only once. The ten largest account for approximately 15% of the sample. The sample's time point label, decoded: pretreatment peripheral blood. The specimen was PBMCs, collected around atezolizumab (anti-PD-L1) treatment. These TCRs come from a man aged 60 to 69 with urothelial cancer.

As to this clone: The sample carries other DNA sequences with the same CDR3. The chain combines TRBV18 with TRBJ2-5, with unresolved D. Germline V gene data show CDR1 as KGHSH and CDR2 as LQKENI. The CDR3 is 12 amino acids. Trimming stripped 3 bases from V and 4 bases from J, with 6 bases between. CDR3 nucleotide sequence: TGTGCCAGCTCACCTTCAGGAGAGACCCAGTACTTC. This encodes CASSPSGETQYF. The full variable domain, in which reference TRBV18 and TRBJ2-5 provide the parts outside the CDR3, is NAGVMQNPRHLVRRRGQEARLRCSPMKGHSHVYWYRQLPEEGLKFMVYLQKENIIDESGMPKERFSAEFPKEGPSILRIQQVVRGDSAAYFCASSPSGETQYFGPGTRLLVL.

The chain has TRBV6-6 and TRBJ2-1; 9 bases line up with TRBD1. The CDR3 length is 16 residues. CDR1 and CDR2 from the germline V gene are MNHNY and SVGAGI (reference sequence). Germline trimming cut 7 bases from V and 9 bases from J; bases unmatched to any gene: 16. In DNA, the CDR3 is TGTGCCAGCACGGGGGCCCCGGGACAGGGTCGGAGTGAGCAGTTCTTC. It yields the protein CASTGAPGQGRSEQFF.

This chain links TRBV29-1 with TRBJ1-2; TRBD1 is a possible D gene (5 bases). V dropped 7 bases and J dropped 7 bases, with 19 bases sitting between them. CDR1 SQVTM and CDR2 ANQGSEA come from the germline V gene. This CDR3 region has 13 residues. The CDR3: CSGFGGADGGYTF. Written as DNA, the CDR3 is TGCAGCGGCTTCGGCGGGGCCGACGGTGGCTACACCTTC.

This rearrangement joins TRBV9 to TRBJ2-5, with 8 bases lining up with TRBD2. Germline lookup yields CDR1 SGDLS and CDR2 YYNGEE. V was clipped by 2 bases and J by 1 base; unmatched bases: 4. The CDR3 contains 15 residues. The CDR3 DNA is TGTGCCAGCAGCGTGTTTAGCGGGGTCCAAGAGACCCAGTACTTC. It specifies CASSVFSGVQETQYF.

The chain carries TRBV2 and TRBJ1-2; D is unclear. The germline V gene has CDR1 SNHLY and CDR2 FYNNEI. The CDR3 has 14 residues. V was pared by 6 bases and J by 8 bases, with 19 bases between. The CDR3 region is CASRSSTIKVGYTF. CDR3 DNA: TGTGCCAGCAGATCTAGTACCATAAAAGTGGGCTACACCTTC.

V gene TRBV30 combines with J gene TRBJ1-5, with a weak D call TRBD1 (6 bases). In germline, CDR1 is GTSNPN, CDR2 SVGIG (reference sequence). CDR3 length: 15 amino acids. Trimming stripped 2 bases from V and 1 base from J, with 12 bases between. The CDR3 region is CAWSLGQRSNQPQHF. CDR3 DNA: TGTGCCTGGAGTCTCGGACAGCGAAGCAATCAGCCCCAGCATTTT.